This T cell receptor beta chain was sequenced in a study of T cell responses to AZD1222 COVID-19 vaccine. TCRdb keeps only in-frame clones here, not all; method: immunoSEQ multiplex PCR. The profile shows around 150,000 clones, more than 75% of them singletons. CDR3 length: 18 amino acids. The sequences come from peripheral blood, collected on day 0 of AZD1222 vaccination. The genes are TRBV21-1 and TRBJ2-7; TRBD1 was called by the table and not checked on the DNA. TRBV21-1 is termed a pseudogene. The sequence was obtained from an adult in good health. The DNA for the CDR3 is TGTGCCAGCAGCTACCGACCCCGGGACAGCGCCAATCCCGACGAGCAGTACTTC. Its translation: CASSYRPRDSANPDEQYF.